Sequencing of this TCR beta chain was carried out in a study of blood T cell repertoires in COVID-19. The germline V and J ends were trimmed by 5 bases and 0 bases, with 8 bases remaining between them. Germline V gives CDR1 SGHRS, CDR2 YFSETQ. This CDR3 has 14 residues. In the authors' methods: Nucleated cell number was recorded as an estimate derived from reference gene primer amplification. Libraries were prepared by immunoSEQ multiplex PCR; TCRdb keeps only in-frame clonotypes and omits some of them. D and trimming were read from the DNA, whereas the V and J calls and clone size are those reported in that table. The sample has 180,000 or so clones; around 91% are singletons. Clinical history reported by participants formed the basis on which cohorts were assigned. Symptom resolution, clearance, or two negative PCRs marked donors in Cohort 3 as recovered.

The chain links TRBV5-1 to TRBJ1-4; D not resolved. Sequences were obtained from PBMCs or T cells enriched from blood (not recorded which). This TCR came from a woman between 18 and 30 years old who had recovered from COVID-19. CDR3: CASRAGTTNEKLFF. The DNA for the CDR3 is TGCGCCAGCAGGGCGGGAACAACTAATGAAAAACTGTTTTTT.